Listed below are T cell receptor beta chains from one sample, sequenced in a study of T cell responses to AZD1222 COVID-19 vaccine. Profiled with immunoSEQ multiplex PCR; TCRdb holds only in-frame clones, not every one. The top ten clones hold approximately 4.5% of a sample with about 77,000 clones, 80% to 95% of them seen once. Here the sequenced sample was peripheral blood, taken 28 days after the second AZD1222 dose. The receptors stem from an adult who received the AZD1222 COVID-19 vaccine. CDR3s include the opening cysteine and the closing phenylalanine or tryptophan. Each record gives: V gene, clone size, J gene, D gene, CDR3 protein, CDR3 DNA. D genes are given only for firm matches. The size of a clone is reported for some rows only, either as once, few or many, or as a class for expanded clones.

TRBV18	NA	TRBJ2-1	NA	CASSPGDRKINEQFF	TGTGCCAGCTCACCCGGGGACCGAAAAATCAATGAGCAGTTCTTC
TRBV6-6	NA	TRBJ1-1	NA	CASSYGGRNTEAFF	TGTGCCAGCAGTTACGGGGGGCGTAACACTGAAGCTTTCTTT
TRBV5-6	NA	TRBJ2-3	NA	CASSFSGLESTDTQYF	TGTGCCAGCAGCTTTTCCGGACTGGAATCCACAGATACGCAGTATTTT
TRBV18	NA	TRBJ2-1	TRBD2	CASSPGLAGEGEQFF	TGTGCCAGCTCCCCCGGACTAGCGGGAGAGGGTGAGCAGTTCTTC
TRBV10-3	once	TRBJ1-1	NA	CAISEQTLAFF	TGTGCCATCAGTGAACAGACTCTAGCTTTCTTT
TRBV7-6	NA	TRBJ1-4	NA	CASSLRSILNEKLFF	TGTGCCAGCAGCTTAAGGTCCATCCTTAATGAAAAACTGTTTTTT
TRBV6-5	once	TRBJ1-1	TRBD1	CASSYSTTGETEAFF	TGTGCCAGCAGTTACTCGACGACAGGGGAGACTGAAGCTTTCTTT
TRBV24-1	NA	TRBJ2-3	TRBD2	CATRVAGGDTQYF	TGTGCCACCAGGGTAGCGGGGGGAGATACGCAGTATTTT
TRBV29-1	once	TRBJ1-1	NA	CSVEVLGQLNTEAFF	TGCAGCGTTGAAGTACTAGGACAGCTGAACACTGAAGCTTTCTTT
TRBV6-5	NA	TRBJ1-5	NA	CASSYSQGNQPQHF	TGTGCCAGCAGTTACTCCCAGGGGAATCAGCCCCAGCATTTT
TRBV30	NA	TRBJ1-5	NA	CAWSVITVNQPQHF	TGTGCCTGGAGTGTAATAACAGTCAATCAGCCCCAGCATTTT
TRBV20-1	once	TRBJ1-3	NA	CSASRGSGNTIYF	TGCAGTGCTAGTCGGGGCTCTGGAAACACCATATATTTT
TRBV5-1	NA	TRBJ1-1	NA	CASSLSSGAGGTEAFF	TGCGCCAGCAGCTTGAGCTCGGGGGCTGGCGGGACTGAAGCTTTCTTT
TRBV19	NA	TRBJ1-2	TRBD1	CASSISRGRGGYTF	TGTGCCAGTAGTATTTCCAGGGGGCGCGGGGGCTACACCTTC
TRBV5-6	NA	TRBJ2-1	NA	CASSFGQGYNEQFF	TGTGCCAGCAGCTTCGGGCAGGGATACAATGAGCAGTTCTTC
TRBV28	NA	TRBJ2-3	TRBD2	CASNSGGHPDTQYF	TGTGCCAGCAATTCGGGAGGGCATCCAGATACGCAGTATTTT
TRBV19	NA	TRBJ2-1	NA	CASSQGYNEQFF	TGTGCCAGTAGCCAGGGTTACAATGAGCAGTTCTTC
TRBV7-9	NA	TRBJ1-1	NA	CASSLLNTEAFF	TGTGCCAGCAGCCTTTTAAACACTGAAGCTTTCTTT
TRBV7-7	once	TRBJ2-2	NA	CASSSRLDTGELFF	TGTGCCAGCAGCTCTCGACTTGACACCGGGGAGCTGTTTTTT
TRBV7-2	NA	TRBJ1-2	TRBD1	CASSLARQGGNGYTF	TGTGCCAGCAGCTTAGCCCGACAGGGAGGGAATGGCTACACCTTC
TRBV7-8	once	TRBJ2-5	TRBD2	CASSPPPGLAFQETQYF	TGTGCCAGCAGCCCCCCGCCGGGACTAGCATTCCAAGAGACCCAGTACTTC
TRBV27	NA	TRBJ2-1	NA	CASSPTRASEQFF	TGTGCCAGCAGTCCCACGCGAGCTTCTGAGCAGTTCTTC
TRBV28	once	TRBJ2-7	TRBD1	CASGSDRVRYEQYF	TGTGCCAGCGGGTCAGACAGGGTGAGGTACGAGCAGTACTTC
TRBV4-1	NA	TRBJ2-1	NA	CASSQGRGVDYNEQFF	TGCGCCAGCAGCCAAGGAAGGGGAGTAGACTACAATGAGCAGTTCTTC
TRBV18	once	TRBJ2-7	NA	CASSPIPRAWYEQYF	TGTGCCAGCTCACCAATTCCCCGGGCTTGGTATGAGCAGTACTTC
TRBV7-2	NA	TRBJ2-4	TRBD2	CASSPGLASYIQYF	TGTGCCAGCAGTCCGGGACTAGCGTCATACATTCAGTACTTC
TRBV6-4	NA	TRBJ2-3	NA	CASSQRPDSTDTQYF	TGTGCCAGCAGCCAACGGCCGGACAGCACAGATACGCAGTATTTT
TRBV28	NA	TRBJ2-3	TRBD2	CASSQPGLGGDTQYF	TGTGCCAGCAGTCAGCCGGGACTAGGCGGAGATACGCAGTATTTT
TRBV2	NA	TRBJ1-2	TRBD1	CATLTGTAFYGYTF	TGTGCCACCCTGACCGGGACAGCCTTCTATGGCTACACCTTC